The next 15 T cell receptor beta chains were all read from a single sample in a study of blood T cell repertoires in COVID-19. Clones were read by immunoSEQ multiplex PCR, and TCRdb kept only the in-frame ones, dropping some. The data show 200,000 to 250,000 clones, roughly nine tenths seen once. Sample: PBMCs or T cells enriched from blood (not recorded which). Receptors originate from a woman between 18 and 29 years old in a cohort exposed to, infected with or recovered from COVID-19 (not recorded which).

This chain joins TRBV4-2 and TRBJ1-4; D may be TRBD1 (6 bases). Germline CDR1 LGHNA, CDR2 YNFKEQ. The CDR3 contains 15 residues. The ends were cut back, 4 bases at V and 5 bases at J, with 14 bases in the middle. The chain's CDR3 is CASSPIGGQNEKLFF. The CDR3 nucleotides read TGTGCCAGCAGCCCTATCGGGGGGCAGAATGAAAAACTGTTTTTT.

CDR3 in amino acids: CSVLLQTVHTEAFF. CDR3 nucleotide sequence: TGCAGCGTTTTACTCCAGACAGTCCACACTGAAGCTTTCTTT. J is TRBJ1-1 and V is TRBV29-1; D possibly corresponds to TRBD1 (5 bases). The CDR3 is 14 residues long. Germline V CDR1 and CDR2: SQVTM, ANQGSEA. V shed 5 bases and J shed 3 bases, with 16 bases lying between them.

The CDR3 sequence: CASSPTGGGPTEAFF. CDR3 sequence (DNA): TGTGCCAGCAGCCCGACGGGAGGAGGTCCCACTGAAGCTTTCTTT. This chain connects TRBV7-6 to TRBJ1-1; D gene uncertain. Germline assignment: CDR1 SGHVS and CDR2 FNYEAQ. The CDR3 has 15 amino acids. V lost 5 bases and J 4 bases, leaving 17 bases between the germline ends.

In this sample, this clone turned up a few times. The genes are TRBV19 and TRBJ1-1; a weak D match, TRBD1 (5 bases). Germline values: CDR1 LNHDA, CDR2 SQIVND (reference sequence). This CDR3 contains 14 residues. V was clipped by 7 bases and J by 0 bases, with 12 bases between them. The CDR3 nucleotides read TGTGCCAGTAACCCAGGGTTTCTGAACACTGAAGCTTTCTTT. This codes for CASNPGFLNTEAFF.

The chain couples TRBV7-6 to TRBJ2-3; D possibly corresponds to TRBD2 (5 bases). The germline V and J ends were trimmed by 2 bases and 1 base, with 13 bases remaining between them. Germline CDR1 and CDR2: SGHVS and FNYEAQ. This CDR3 is 16 amino acids long. CDR3 sequence (DNA): TGTGCCAGCAGCTTACGGGAAGGTAGCGGCACAGATACGCAGTATTTT. Translating it yields CASSLREGSGTDTQYF.

This chain joins TRBV9 and TRBJ1-1; tentatively, D is TRBD1 (6 bases). The germline gives CDR1 SGDLS, CDR2 YYNGEE. This CDR3 region has 15 residues. Trimming shortened V by 0 bases and J by 0 bases, and 9 bases separated the two germline ends. This CDR3 reads CASSVDQGLNTEAFF. CDR3 sequence (DNA): TGTGCCAGCAGCGTAGATCAGGGGCTGAACACTGAAGCTTTCTTT.

This clone was seen only once. CDR3 amino acids: CASSLKGQVPRQFF. CDR3 coding DNA: TGCGCCAGCAGCTTGAAGGGACAGGTCCCACGACAGTTCTTC. V and J are TRBV5-1 and TRBJ2-1; 8 bases align to TRBD1. CDR1 is SGHRS and CDR2 is YFSETQ in the germline V gene. V was clipped by 1 base and J by 13 bases; unmatched bases: 10. The CDR3 consists of 14 residues.

This clone was found once. In DNA form, the CDR3 reads TGCGCCAGCAGCGGCGGACAGGGGGCAGACGGGGAGCTGTTTTTT. It specifies CASSGGQGADGELFF. This chain uses TRBV5-1 with TRBJ2-2, with 11 bases matching TRBD1. The length of the CDR3 is 15 residues. Germline values: CDR1 SGHRS, CDR2 YFSETQ. After removal of 4 bases from V and 7 bases from J, the junction contained 6 bases not matched to a gene.

The genes are TRBV6-5 and TRBJ2-5; 7 nucleotides align to TRBD2. The CDR3 length is 14 residues. J was trimmed by 3 bases and V by 0 bases; bases with no gene match: 1. CDR1 and CDR2 from the germline V gene are MNHEY and SVGAGI. As DNA, the CDR3 is TGTGCCAGCAGTTACTCGGGGGGGGAAGAGACCCAGTACTTC. This gives the protein CASSYSGGEETQYF.

The rearrangement joins TRBV19 to TRBJ1-2; 7 bases agree with TRBD1. The CDR3 is 15 residues long. V was pared by 5 bases and J by 0 bases, with 6 bases of the junction left unmatched. Germline values: CDR1 LNHDA, CDR2 SQIVND (reference sequence). The CDR3 nucleotides are TGTGCCAGTAGTGCCCGGACAGGAGCTAACTATGGCTACACCTTC. Its translation: CASSARTGANYGYTF.

This chain joins TRBV10-3 and TRBJ2-7, with TRBD1 matching 7 bases. Germline CDR1 is ENHRY and CDR2 is SYGVKD. This CDR3 region has 13 residues. Trimming cost V 4 bases and J 3 bases; bases outside gene matches: 3. CDR3 sequence reads: CAISGTGNYEQYF. In DNA form, the CDR3 reads TGTGCCATCAGTGGGACAGGTAACTACGAGCAGTACTTC.

This clone has a handful of counts. This chain uses TRBV20-1 with TRBJ2-7, with 7 bases identical to TRBD1. Germline V CDR1 and CDR2: DFQATT, SNEGSKA (reference sequence). The CDR3 contains 10 residues. V dropped 5 bases and J dropped 6; count of bases not matched to a gene: 1. The DNA for the CDR3 is TGCAGTGCTGGGACAGTCGAGCAGTACTTC. Translated, it gives CSAGTVEQYF.

The chain combines TRBV15 with TRBJ1-1, with D unresolved. This CDR3 is 16 amino acids long. V lost 0 bases, J lost 6 bases, and 17 bases lay in between. From germline, CDR1 is LNHNV and CDR2 YYDKDF (reference sequence). In DNA form, the CDR3 reads TGTGCCACCAGCAGAGACCAATTGGAACATAGCCCTGAAGCTTTCTTT. It translates to CATSRDQLEHSPEAFF. The whole variable domain, remainder taken from reference TRBV15 and TRBJ1-1, is DAMVIQNPRYQVTQFGKPVTLSCSQTLNHNVMYWYQQKSSQAPKLLFHYYDKDFNNEADTPDNFQSRRPNTSFCFLDIRSPGLGDTAMYLCATSRDQLEHSPEAFFGQGTRLTVV.

The gene calls are TRBV19 and TRBJ2-7; 7 bases match TRBD1. In germline, CDR1 is LNHDA, CDR2 SQIVND (reference sequence). CDR3 size: 16 residues. V lost 4 bases and J lost 0; bases outside the gene matches: 9. The CDR3 sequence: CASSTGSGTVSYEQYF. The CDR3 coding sequence is TGTGCCAGTAGTACCGGAAGTGGGACAGTCTCCTACGAGCAGTACTTC.

This clone was seen once. This chain joins TRBV7-9 and TRBJ2-1; TRBD2 might be the D (6 bases). CDR1 SEHNR and CDR2 FQNEAQ come from the germline V gene (reference sequence). The V gene lost 1 base and the J gene lost 8 bases, with 12 bases spanning the gap. This CDR3 is 14 amino acids long. This CDR3 reads CASSLDRGSDEQFF. In DNA, the CDR3 is TGTGCCAGCAGCTTAGACCGGGGGTCCGATGAGCAGTTCTTC.